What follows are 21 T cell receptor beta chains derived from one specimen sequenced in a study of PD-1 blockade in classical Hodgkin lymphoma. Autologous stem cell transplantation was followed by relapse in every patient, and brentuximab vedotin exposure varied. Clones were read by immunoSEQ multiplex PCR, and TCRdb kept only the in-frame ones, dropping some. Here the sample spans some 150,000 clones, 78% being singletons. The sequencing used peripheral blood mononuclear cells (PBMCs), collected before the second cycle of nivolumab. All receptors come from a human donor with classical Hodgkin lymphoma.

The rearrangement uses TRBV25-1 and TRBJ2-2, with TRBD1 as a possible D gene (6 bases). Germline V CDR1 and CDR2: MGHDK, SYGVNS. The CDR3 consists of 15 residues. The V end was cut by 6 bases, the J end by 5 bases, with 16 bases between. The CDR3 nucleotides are TGTGCCAGCAGCACCACCGGGACAAGGACCGGGGAGCTGTTTTTT. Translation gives CASSTTGTRTGELFF. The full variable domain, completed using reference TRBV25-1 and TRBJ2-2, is EADIYQTPRYLVIGTGKKITLECSQTMGHDKMYWYQQDPGMELHLIHYSYGVNSTEKGDLSSESTVSRIRTEHFPLTLESARPSHTSQYLCASSTTGTRTGELFFGEGSRLTVL.

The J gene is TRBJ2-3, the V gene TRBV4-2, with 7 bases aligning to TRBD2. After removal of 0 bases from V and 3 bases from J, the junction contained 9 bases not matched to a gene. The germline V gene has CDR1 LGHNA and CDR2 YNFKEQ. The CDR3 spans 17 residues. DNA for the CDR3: TGTGCCAGCAGCCAAGATTTAGGGACGGGGGGAACAGATACGCAGTATTTT. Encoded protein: CASSQDLGTGGTDTQYF.

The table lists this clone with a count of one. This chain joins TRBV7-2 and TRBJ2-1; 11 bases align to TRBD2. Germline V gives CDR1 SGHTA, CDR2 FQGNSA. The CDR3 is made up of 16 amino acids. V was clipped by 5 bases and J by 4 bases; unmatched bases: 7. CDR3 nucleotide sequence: TGTGCCAGCAGCCCGGCTAGCGGGAGGCCTTACAATGAGCAGTTCTTC. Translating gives CASSPASGRPYNEQFF.

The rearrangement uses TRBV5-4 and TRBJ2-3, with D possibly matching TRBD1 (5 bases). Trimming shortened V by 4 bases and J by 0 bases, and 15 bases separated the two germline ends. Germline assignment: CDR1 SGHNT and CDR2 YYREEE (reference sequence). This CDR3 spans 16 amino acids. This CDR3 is CASSPPPTGSTDTQYF. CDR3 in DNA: TGTGCCAGCAGCCCGCCACCAACAGGTAGCACAGATACGCAGTATTTT.

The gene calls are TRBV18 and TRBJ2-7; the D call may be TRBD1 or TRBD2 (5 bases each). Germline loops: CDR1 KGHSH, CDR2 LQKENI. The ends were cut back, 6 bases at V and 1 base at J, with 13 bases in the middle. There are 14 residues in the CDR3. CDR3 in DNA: TGTGCCAGCTCCCCCGGGACGGAATCCTACGAGCAGTACTTC. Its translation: CASSPGTESYEQYF.

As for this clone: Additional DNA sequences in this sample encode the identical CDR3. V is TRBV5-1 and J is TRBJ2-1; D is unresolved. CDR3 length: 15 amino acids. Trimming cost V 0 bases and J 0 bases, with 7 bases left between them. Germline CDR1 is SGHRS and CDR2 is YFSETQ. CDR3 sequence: CASSLEGSSYNEQFF. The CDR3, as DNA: TGCGCCAGCAGCTTGGAGGGTAGCTCCTACAATGAGCAGTTCTTC.

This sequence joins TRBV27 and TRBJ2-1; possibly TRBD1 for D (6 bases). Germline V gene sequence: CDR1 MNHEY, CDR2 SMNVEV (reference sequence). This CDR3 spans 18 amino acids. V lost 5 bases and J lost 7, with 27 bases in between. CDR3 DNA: TGTGCCAGCAGTCTCAAAAGTTACAGGGTAGAGGTGTCGAATGAGCAGTTCTTC. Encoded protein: CASSLKSYRVEVSNEQFF.

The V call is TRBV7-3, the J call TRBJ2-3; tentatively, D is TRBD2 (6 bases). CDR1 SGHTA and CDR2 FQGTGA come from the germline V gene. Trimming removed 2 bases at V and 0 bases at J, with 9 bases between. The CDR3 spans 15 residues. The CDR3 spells CASSLAGKSTDTQYF. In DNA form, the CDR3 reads TGTGCCAGCAGCTTAGCGGGGAAAAGCACAGATACGCAGTATTTT.

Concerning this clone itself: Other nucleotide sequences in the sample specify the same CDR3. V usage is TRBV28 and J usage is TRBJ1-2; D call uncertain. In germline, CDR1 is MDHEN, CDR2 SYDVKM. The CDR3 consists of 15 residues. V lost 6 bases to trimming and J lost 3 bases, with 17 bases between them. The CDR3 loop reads CASSLGSRADYGYTF. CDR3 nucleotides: TGTGCCAGCAGCTTAGGGAGCAGAGCCGACTATGGCTACACCTTC.

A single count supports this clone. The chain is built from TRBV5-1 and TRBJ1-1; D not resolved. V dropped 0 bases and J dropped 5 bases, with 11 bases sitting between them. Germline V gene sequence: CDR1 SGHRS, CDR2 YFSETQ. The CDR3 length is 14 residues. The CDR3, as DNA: TGCGCCAGCAGCTTGGAATTTCAGCCAACTGAAGCTTTCTTT. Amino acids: CASSLEFQPTEAFF.

The CDR3 here is CASSFLDTEAFF. DNA for the CDR3: TGCGCCAGCAGCTTCCTGGACACTGAAGCTTTCTTT. J is TRBJ1-1 and V is TRBV5-1, with D unclear. Trimming took 2 bases from V and 3 from J, leaving 5 bases between them. From germline, CDR1 is SGHRS and CDR2 YFSETQ. The CDR3 is 12 amino acids.

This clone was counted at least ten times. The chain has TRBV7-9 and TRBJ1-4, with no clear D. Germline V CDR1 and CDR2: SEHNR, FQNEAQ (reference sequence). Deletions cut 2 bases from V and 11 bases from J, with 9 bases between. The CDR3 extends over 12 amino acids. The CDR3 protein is CASSLRGTKLFF. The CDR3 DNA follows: TGTGCCAGCAGCTTACGAGGCACGAAACTGTTTTTT.

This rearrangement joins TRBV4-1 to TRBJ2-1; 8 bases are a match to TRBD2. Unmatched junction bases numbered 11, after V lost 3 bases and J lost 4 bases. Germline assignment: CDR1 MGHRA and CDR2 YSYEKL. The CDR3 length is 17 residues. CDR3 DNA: TGCGCCAGCAGCCACGGACTAGCCAGAACTACATACAATGAGCAGTTCTTC. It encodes CASSHGLARTTYNEQFF.

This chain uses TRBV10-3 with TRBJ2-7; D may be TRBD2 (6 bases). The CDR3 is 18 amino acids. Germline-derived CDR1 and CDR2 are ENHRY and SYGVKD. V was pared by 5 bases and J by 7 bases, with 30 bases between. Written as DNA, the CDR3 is TGTGCCATCAGTCCCGGTGGTAGCGGCAAGGGTGGATCGCGGGAGCAGTACTTC. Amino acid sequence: CAISPGGSGKGGSREQYF.

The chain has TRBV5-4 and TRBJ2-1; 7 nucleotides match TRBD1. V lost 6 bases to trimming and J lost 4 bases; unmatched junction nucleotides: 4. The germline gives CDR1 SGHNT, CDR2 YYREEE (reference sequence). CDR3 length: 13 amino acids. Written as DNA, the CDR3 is TGTGCCAGCAACACGGGACAGTACAATGAGCAGTTCTTC. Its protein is CASNTGQYNEQFF.

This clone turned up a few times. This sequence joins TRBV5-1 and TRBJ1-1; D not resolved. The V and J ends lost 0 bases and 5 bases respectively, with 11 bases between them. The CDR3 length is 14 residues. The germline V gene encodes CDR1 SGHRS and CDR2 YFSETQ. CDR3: CASSLDLSGTEAFF. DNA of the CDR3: TGCGCCAGCAGCTTGGACTTATCGGGGACTGAAGCTTTCTTT.

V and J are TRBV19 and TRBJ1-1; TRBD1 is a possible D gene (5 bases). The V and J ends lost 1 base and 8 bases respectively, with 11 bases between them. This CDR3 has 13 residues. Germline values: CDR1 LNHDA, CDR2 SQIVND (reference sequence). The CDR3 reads CASSIGIQGEAFF. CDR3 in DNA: TGTGCCAGTAGTATAGGGATCCAGGGCGAAGCTTTCTTT.

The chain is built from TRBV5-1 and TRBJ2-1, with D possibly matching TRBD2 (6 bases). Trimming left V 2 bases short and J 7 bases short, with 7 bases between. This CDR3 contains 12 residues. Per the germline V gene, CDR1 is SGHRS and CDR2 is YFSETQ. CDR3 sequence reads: CASSFGGNEQFF. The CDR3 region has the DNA TGCGCCAGCAGCTTCGGGGGAAATGAGCAGTTCTTC. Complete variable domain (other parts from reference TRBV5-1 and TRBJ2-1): KAGVTQTPRYLIKTRGQQVTLSCSPISGHRSVSWYQQTPGQGLQFLFEYFSETQRNKGNFPGRFSGRQFSNSRSEMNVSTLELGDSALYLCASSFGGNEQFFGPGTRLTVL.

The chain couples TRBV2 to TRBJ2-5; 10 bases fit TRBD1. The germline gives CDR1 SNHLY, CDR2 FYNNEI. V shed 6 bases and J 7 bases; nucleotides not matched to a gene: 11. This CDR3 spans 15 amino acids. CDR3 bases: TGTGCCAGCAGCGGAGACAGGGGGCCTACCAGGACCCAGTACTTC. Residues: CASSGDRGPTRTQYF. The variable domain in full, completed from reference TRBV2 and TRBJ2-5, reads EPEVTQTPSHQVTQMGQEVILRCVPISNHLYFYWYRQILGQKVEFLVSFYNNEISEKSEIFDDQFSVERPDGSNFTLKIRSTKLEDSAMYFCASSGDRGPTRTQYFGPGTRLLVL.

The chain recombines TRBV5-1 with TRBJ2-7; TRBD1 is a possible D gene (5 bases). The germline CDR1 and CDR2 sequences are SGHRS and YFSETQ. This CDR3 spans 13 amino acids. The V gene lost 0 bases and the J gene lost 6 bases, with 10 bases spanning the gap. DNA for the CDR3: TGCGCCAGCAGCTTGGGACAGATTTTCGAGCAGTACTTC. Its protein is CASSLGQIFEQYF.

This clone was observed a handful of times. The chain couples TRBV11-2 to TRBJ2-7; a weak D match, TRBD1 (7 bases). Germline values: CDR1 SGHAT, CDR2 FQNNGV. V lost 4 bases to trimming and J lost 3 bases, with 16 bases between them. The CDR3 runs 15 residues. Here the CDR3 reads CASSSGGTAGYEQYF. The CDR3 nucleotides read TGTGCCAGCAGCTCGGGCGGGACAGCAGGCTACGAGCAGTACTTC.